These T cell receptor beta chains were read from a single sample in a study of shared clonotypes between healthy human individuals. This table comes from immunoSEQ multiplex PCR, and its TCRdb copy is limited to in-frame clones, with some not included. The sample includes some 2,000,000 clones, roughly 94% seen only once; the top ten take around 1.1%. Sample: naive CD8+ T cells sorted from blood. The receptor source for this set is a man younger than 35 in good health. Both conserved end residues are part of each CDR3. Each record gives: V gene, clone size, D gene, J gene, CDR3 DNA, CDR3 protein. The D gene is left open where the match is weak. Where a row states a size, it is once, few, many or the class of an expanded clone; other rows omit it.

>TRBV4-1|NA|NA|TRBJ2-7
TGCGCCAGCAGCCATGCGACAGCAGCCTACGAGCAGTACTTC
CASSHATAAYEQYF
>TRBV7-8|NA|NA|TRBJ2-3
TGTGCCAGCAACGGGGACGTCACAGATACGCAGTATTTT
CASNGDVTDTQYF
>TRBV7-9|NA|TRBD2|TRBJ2-3
TGTGCCAGCAGCCTCGGGACTAGCGGGGGCCCTAGCACAGATACGCAGTATTTT
CASSLGTSGGPSTDTQYF
>TRBV7-9|NA|TRBD2|TRBJ2-1
TGTGCCAGCAGAACCGGGACTAGCAACTCCTACAATGAGCAGTTCTTC
CASRTGTSNSYNEQFF
>TRBV13|NA|NA|TRBJ2-3
TGTGCCAGCAGTATAGGTCCCGGGGGACCTCACACAGATACGCAGTATTTT
CASSIGPGGPHTDTQYF
>TRBV6-6|NA|NA|TRBJ1-2
TGTGCCAGCCCGACAGAGAACTATGGCTACACCTTC
CASPTENYGYTF
>TRBV28|NA|NA|TRBJ2-7
TGTGCCAGCAGTTTTCAGGGCCCCTACGAGCAGTACTTC
CASSFQGPYEQYF
>TRBV5-6|NA|TRBD1|TRBJ1-4
TGTGCCAGCAGCTTGGGACAGGGCACTGAAAAACTGTTTTTT
CASSLGQGTEKLFF
>TRBV30|many|NA|TRBJ2-7
TGTGCCTGGAGGGCGAGGGTCGGCGAGCAGTACTTC
CAWRARVGEQYF
>TRBV19|NA|TRBD2|TRBJ2-7
TGTGCCAGTAGTATGGGACTATACAACTCCTACGAGCAGTACTTC
CASSMGLYNSYEQYF
>TRBV5-6|NA|TRBD1|TRBJ2-5
TGTGCCAGCAGCTTGGTTGGCGGGACAGGGGGCGCACCGATTCAGACCCAGTACTTC
CASSLVGGTGGAPIQTQYF
>TRBV30|NA|NA|TRBJ1-6
TGTGCCTGGAGTGTAAGGCCCGGGAATTCACCCCTCCACTTT
CAWSVRPGNSPLHF
>TRBV11-2|NA|TRBD2|TRBJ2-2
TGTGCCAGCAGCTTATTGACCGGGGGGACCGGGGAGCTGTTTTTT
CASSLLTGGTGELFF
>TRBV30|NA|NA|TRBJ2-2
TGTGCCTGGAGTGTCCCACGCAGTTACACCGGGGAGCTGTTTTTT
CAWSVPRSYTGELFF
>TRBV13|NA|TRBD2|TRBJ2-7
TGTGCCAGCAGCTCGGGACTAGCGGACTACGAGCAGTACTTC
CASSSGLADYEQYF
>TRBV7-8|NA|NA|TRBJ2-1
TGTGCCAGCAGCTTAGCGGGAGGGGGCCTCTACAATGAGCAGTTCTTC
CASSLAGGGLYNEQFF
>TRBV7-6|NA|NA|TRBJ2-7
TGTGCCAGCAGCTTACTTGGACAGTTTCGAGACGAGCAGTACTTC
CASSLLGQFRDEQYF
>TRBV10-2|NA|NA|TRBJ2-7
TGCGCCAGCAGTGAGGGCAAGACCTACGAGCAGTACTTC
CASSEGKTYEQYF
>TRBV7-9|NA|NA|TRBJ1-1
TGTGCCAGCAGGAGTGAGGGGCTCGGCACTGAAGCTTTCTTT
CASRSEGLGTEAFF
>TRBV19|NA|NA|TRBJ2-7
TGTGCCAGTAGTATTTACGGAGGAGGCTACGAGCAGTACTTC
CASSIYGGGYEQYF
>TRBV19|NA|TRBD1|TRBJ1-1
TGTGCCAGTAGTACCAAAGGGGGCGTAGGCACTGAAGCTTTCTTT
CASSTKGGVGTEAFF
>TRBV28|NA|NA|TRBJ2-5
TGTGCCAGCAGTTTGGTCTTAGAGACCCAGTACTTC
CASSLVLETQYF
>TRBV4-1|NA|NA|TRBJ1-5
TGCGCCAGCAGCCAAGAGGGCGGAGACGGGGGCAATCAGCCCCAGCATTTT
CASSQEGGDGGNQPQHF
>TRBV28|NA|NA|TRBJ2-7
TGTGCCAGCAGTTTAATCGGGATCCTCTCCTACGAGCAGTACTTC
CASSLIGILSYEQYF
>TRBV5-1|NA|NA|TRBJ1-1
TGCGCCAGCAGCTTGGAGGGGTTCAGCACTGAAGCTTTCTTT
CASSLEGFSTEAFF
>TRBV11-2|NA|TRBD1|TRBJ2-7
TGTGCCAGCAGCTTAGAGGGACAGGGCTGGACCTACGAGCAGTACTTC
CASSLEGQGWTYEQYF
>TRBV5-1|NA|NA|TRBJ2-3
TGCGCCAGCAGCTTGCTTTGGCAGTTCAAACGGGATACGCAGTATTTT
CASSLLWQFKRDTQYF
>TRBV29-1|NA|TRBD1|TRBJ2-7
TGCAGCGTCTATTTGACTGGGACAGGGCTCTACGAGCAGTACTTC
CSVYLTGTGLYEQYF
>TRBV7-2|NA|NA|TRBJ2-3
TGTGCCAGCAGCTTAGTGGGTTTGGGAACAGGCACAGATACGCAGTATTTT
CASSLVGLGTGTDTQYF
>TRBV10-2|NA|NA|TRBJ2-1
TGCGCCAGCAGTGAAGGGAATGAGCAGTTCTTC
CASSEGNEQFF
>TRBV27|once|TRBD2|TRBJ2-7
TGTGCCAGCAGTGTCTTCGCGGGGGGGGGCTACGAGCAGTACTTC
CASSVFAGGGYEQYF
>TRBV4-1|NA|TRBD1|TRBJ2-2
TGCGCCAGCAGCCCAGGACAGGGGGGTGCCGGGGAGCTGTTTTTT
CASSPGQGGAGELFF
>TRBV9|NA|TRBD1|TRBJ2-7
TGTGCCAGCAGTCGTTCGACAGGGGGTTACGAGCAGTACTTC
CASSRSTGGYEQYF
>TRBV4-1|NA|NA|TRBJ1-1
TGCGCCAGCTCGGCAGTAGAGAACACTGAAGCTTTCTTT
CASSAVENTEAFF
>TRBV13|NA|NA|TRBJ2-7
TGTGCCAGCAGCTTAGGGTCGGATAGAGAGCAGTACTTC
CASSLGSDREQYF
>TRBV11-2|NA|NA|TRBJ2-7
TGTGCCAGCAGCTTAGAAGCCAGGGCTAACTCCTACGAGCAGTACTTC
CASSLEARANSYEQYF